This TCR beta chain was retrieved from a study of blood T cell repertoires in COVID-19. Turning to the study itself: Whether acute or convalescent, the COVID-19 samples came from the United States, Italy and Spain. T cells, B-cell-depleted T cells, or PBMCs provided the cDNA or gDNA that served as material.

Seattle patients were enrolled while actively infected and followed longitudinally. How the authors handled the data: Reference gene primer amplification in the assay estimated nucleated cell counts. TCRdb keeps only in-frame clones here, not all; method: immunoSEQ multiplex PCR. V, J and clone size reflect that table, while D and trimming were determined from the DNA. The table lists 200,000 to 250,000 clones, about 90% of them singletons, with over 0.75% in the top ten. The CDR3 has 12 amino acids. Per germline, CDR1 SGHDT and CDR2 YYEEEE. Trimming pared 0 bases from V and 11 bases from J, leaving 6 bases between.

J is TRBJ1-6 and V is TRBV5-6; D not resolved. This sequence originates from a man aged 55 to 70 with COVID-19, enrolled during active disease. The sample comprised peripheral blood. The CDR3 DNA sequence: TGTGCCAGCAGCTTGGTCGGGACACCCCTCCACTTT. Translation gives CASSLVGTPLHF.